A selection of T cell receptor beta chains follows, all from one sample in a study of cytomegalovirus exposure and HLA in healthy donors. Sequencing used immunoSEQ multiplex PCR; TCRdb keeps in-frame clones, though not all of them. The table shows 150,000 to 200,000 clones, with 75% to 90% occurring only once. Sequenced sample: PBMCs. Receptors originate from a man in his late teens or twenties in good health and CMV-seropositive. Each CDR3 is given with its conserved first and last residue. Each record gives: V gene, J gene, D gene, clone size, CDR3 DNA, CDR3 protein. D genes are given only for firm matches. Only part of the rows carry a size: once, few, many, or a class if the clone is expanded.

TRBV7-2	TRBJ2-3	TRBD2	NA	TGTGCCAGCAGCTTAGTGCTGGGACTAGCGGGGGGGCCAACAGATACGCAGTATTTT	CASSLVLGLAGGPTDTQYF
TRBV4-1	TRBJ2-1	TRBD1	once	TGCGCCAGCAGCCATCGGACAGGGACGCCCTTCGATGAGCAGTTCTTC	CASSHRTGTPFDEQFF
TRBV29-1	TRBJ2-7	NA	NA	TGCAGCGTTGGTAAACACTACGAGCAGTACTTC	CSVGKHYEQYF
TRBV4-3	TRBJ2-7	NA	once	TGCGCCAGCAGCCAAGGCGGGGGCACCTCCTACGAGCAGTACTTC	CASSQGGGTSYEQYF
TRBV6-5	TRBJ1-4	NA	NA	TGTGCCAGCAGTTATTCAAATACAGGGATTGGGGAAAAACTGTTTTTT	CASSYSNTGIGEKLFF
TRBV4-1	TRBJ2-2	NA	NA	TGCGCCAGCAGCCTTCGAGCGAACACCGGGGAGCTGTTTTTT	CASSLRANTGELFF
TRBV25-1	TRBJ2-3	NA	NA	TGTGCCAGCAGTGAACGGAGGTCCACAGATACGCAGTATTTT	CASSERRSTDTQYF
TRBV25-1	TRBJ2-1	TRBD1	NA	TGTGCCAGCAGCAACCCGGGACAGGGGAGAGGTGAGCAGTTCTTC	CASSNPGQGRGEQFF
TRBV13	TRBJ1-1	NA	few	TGTGCCAGCAGCGTTACAGGGTCTGCTGAAGCTTTCTTT	CASSVTGSAEAFF
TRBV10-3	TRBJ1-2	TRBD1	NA	TGTGCCATCAGCCCCGACAGGGTGTGGGACTATGGCTACACCTTC	CAISPDRVWDYGYTF
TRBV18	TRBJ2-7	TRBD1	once	TGTGCCAGCTCACCCCGGACAGGGGGATACGAGCAGTACTTC	CASSPRTGGYEQYF
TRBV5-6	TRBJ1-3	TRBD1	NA	TGTGCCAGCAGATTGACAGGGGCTGGTGGAAACACCATATATTTT	CASRLTGAGGNTIYF
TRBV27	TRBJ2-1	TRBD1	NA	TGTGCCAGCAGTCTTTCACCGGGACAGGGGGAGGATGAGCAGTTCTTC	CASSLSPGQGEDEQFF
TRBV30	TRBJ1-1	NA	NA	TGTGCCTGGGCGGGGGCGGACACTGAAGCTTTCTTT	CAWAGADTEAFF
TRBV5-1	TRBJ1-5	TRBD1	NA	TGCGCCAGCAGCTTGGATGGACAGGGGATAAATCAGCCCCAGCATTTT	CASSLDGQGINQPQHF
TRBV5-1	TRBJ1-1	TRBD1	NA	TGCGCCAGCAGCGTTGGGACAGGGGGTGTGAACACTGAAGCTTTCTTT	CASSVGTGGVNTEAFF
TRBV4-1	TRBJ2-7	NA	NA	TGCGCCAGCAGCCAAGATCTCGGCGAGCAGTACTTC	CASSQDLGEQYF
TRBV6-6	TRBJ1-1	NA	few	TGTGCCAGCAGTTACATTCGTACAGTTGGAGCTTTCTTT	CASSYIRTVGAFF
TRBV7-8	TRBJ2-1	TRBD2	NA	TGTGCCAGCAGCTGGGGTAGCGGGGGGGCGAATGAGCAGTTCTTC	CASSWGSGGANEQFF
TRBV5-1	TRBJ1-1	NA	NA	TGCGCCAGCAGCTTGGGAACAAGGGGGTTGGTCTCTGAAGCTTTCTTT	CASSLGTRGLVSEAFF
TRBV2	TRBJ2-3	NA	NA	TGTGCCAGCAGTGTAGAGAGCACAGATACGCAGTATTTT	CASSVESTDTQYF
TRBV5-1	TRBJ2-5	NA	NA	TGCGCCAGCAGCTTGGTTTCGGGAGAGACCCAGTACTTC	CASSLVSGETQYF
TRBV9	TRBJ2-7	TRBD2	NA	TGTGCCAGCAGCGTAGACCCTAGCGGCGCCTACGAGCAGTACTTC	CASSVDPSGAYEQYF
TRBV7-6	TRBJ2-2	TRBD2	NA	TGTGCCAGCAGCTTGGGAGGGGTCATCTACACCGGGGAGCTGTTTTTT	CASSLGGVIYTGELFF
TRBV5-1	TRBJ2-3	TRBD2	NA	TGCGCCAGCAGCTCGGGACTAGCGCAGGTCACAGATACGCAGTATTTT	CASSSGLAQVTDTQYF
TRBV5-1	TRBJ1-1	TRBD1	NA	TGCGCCAGCAGCCCCGGGACGGGACAGGTGTTAATGAACACTGAAGCTTTCTTT	CASSPGTGQVLMNTEAFF
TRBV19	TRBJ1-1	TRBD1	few	TGTGCCAGTAACAGGGGGACTGAAGCTTTCTTT	CASNRGTEAFF
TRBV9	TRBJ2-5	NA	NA	TGTGCCAGCAGCGGAGATAGCGGCTCGCTGGCAGAGACCCAGTACTTC	CASSGDSGSLAETQYF
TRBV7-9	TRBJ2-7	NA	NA	TGTGCCAGCAGCCGAACCACTTCCTGGAGCTCCTACGAGCAGTACTTC	CASSRTTSWSSYEQYF